These 14 T cell receptor beta chains came from one sample sequenced in a study of immune evolution from preneoplasia to lung adenocarcinoma. The method was immunoSEQ multiplex PCR; TCRdb's version includes in-frame clones alone and lacks a portion of them. The sample holds roughly 4,200 clones, under 80% seen once. The sample was FFPE invasive lung adenocarcinoma tissue. All receptors derive from a person between 65 and 79 years old with invasive lung adenocarcinoma. Some clones in this sample may be carry-over from other donors' samples.

This sequence joins TRBV6-1 and TRBJ1-4, with D possibly matching TRBD1 (5 bases). The germline V gene encodes CDR1 MNHNS and CDR2 SASEGT. Trimming pared 7 bases from V and 9 bases from J, leaving 18 bases between. This CDR3 contains 14 residues. In DNA form, the CDR3 reads TGTGCCAGCACTGGACATACCATAGATAAAAAACTGTTTTTT. As protein: CASTGHTIDKKLFF.

V gene TRBV15 combines with J gene TRBJ2-4; D is unresolved. This CDR3 is built from 14 residues. V was trimmed by 2 bases and J by 6 bases, leaving 11 bases between them. Germline V gene data show CDR1 as LNHNV and CDR2 as YYDKDF (reference sequence). CDR3 amino acids: CATSRPVFPNIQYF. CDR3 bases: TGTGCCACCAGCAGACCTGTCTTCCCAAACATTCAGTACTTC. Filled out from reference TRBV15 and TRBJ2-4, the complete variable domain reads DAMVIQNPRYQVTQFGKPVTLSCSQTLNHNVMYWYQQKSSQAPKLLFHYYDKDFNNEADTPDNFQSRRPNTSFCFLDIRSPGLGDTAMYLCATSRPVFPNIQYFGAGTRLSVL.

This sequence joins TRBV10-2 and TRBJ2-5, with D possibly TRBD2 on 6 matching bases. Germline V gives CDR1 WSHSY, CDR2 SAAADI. The length of the CDR3 is 15 residues. V lost 7 bases, J lost 6 bases, and 21 bases lay in between. The CDR3 loop reads CASKGVADALKTQYF. In DNA, the CDR3 is TGCGCCAGCAAAGGGGTAGCGGACGCTCTGAAGACCCAGTACTTC.

This chain joins TRBV18 and TRBJ2-5; 9 bases align to TRBD2. The DNA end lines up better with TRBJ2-7; the J call may be wrong. CDR3 size: 15 residues. Germline V lookup: CDR1 KGHSH, CDR2 LQKENI. Here the CDR3 reads CASSRVAGETYEQYF. CDR3 bases: TGTGCCAGCTCACGGGTAGCGGGAGAGACCTACGAGCAGTACTTC.

This clone was seen more than once but under ten times. The chain carries TRBV6-1 and TRBJ2-7; TRBD2 agrees at 7 bases. This CDR3 is built from 16 residues. Trimming at V came to 1 base and at J to 2 bases, leaving 8 bases not matched to a gene. Germline values: CDR1 MNHNS, CDR2 SASEGT. Here the CDR3 DNA reads TGTGCCAGCAGTGAAGGAGTCCTAGCGGAACCCTACGAGCAGTACTTC. It encodes CASSEGVLAEPYEQYF.

The chain joins TRBV20-1 to TRBJ2-5; D is possibly TRBD1 or TRBD2 (5 bases each). Germline V lookup: CDR1 DFQATT, CDR2 SNEGSKA (reference sequence). The CDR3 is 11 residues long. V lost 6 bases, J lost 1 base, and 6 bases lay in between. The CDR3 reads CSAGAQETQYF. In DNA form, the CDR3 reads TGCAGTGCCGGGGCCCAAGAGACCCAGTACTTC.

The chain combines TRBV29-1 with TRBJ1-4, with TRBD1 as a possible D gene (5 bases). CDR3 length: 12 residues. V dropped 3 bases and J dropped 7 bases, with 9 bases sitting between them. Looked up from germline, CDR1 is SQVTM and CDR2 is ANQGSEA. CDR3 region: CSVEAGCEKLFF. The CDR3 DNA follows: TGCAGCGTTGAGGCAGGGTGTGAAAAACTGTTTTTT.

A single count supports this clone. The V and J genes are TRBV7-8 and TRBJ2-7; the D is unclear. Trimming pared 1 base from V and 2 bases from J, leaving 9 bases between. Per germline, CDR1 SGHVS and CDR2 FQNEAQ. The CDR3 totals 14 residues. As DNA, the CDR3 is TGTGCCAGCAGCTTAGGCAGCCATACCTACGAGCAGTACTTC. Translating gives CASSLGSHTYEQYF.

The chain employs TRBV30 and TRBJ1-3; D not certain. The CDR3 is 13 amino acids. Germline CDR1 GTSNPN, CDR2 SVGIG (reference sequence). The V gene lost 1 base and the J gene lost 0 bases, with 4 bases spanning the gap. The CDR3 nucleotides are TGTGCCTGGAGTGCGCACTCTGGAAACACCATATATTTT. Translating it yields CAWSAHSGNTIYF.

Concerning this clone: Germline and junction disagree at one end, which may indicate a read error. The gene calls are TRBV30 and TRBJ1-1; D is unresolved. CDR1 is GTSNPN, CDR2 SVGIG, per germline (reference sequence). This CDR3 is built from 14 residues. CDR3 DNA: TGTGCCTGGAGTTATGGGATCCAGAACACCGAAGCTTTCTTT. Protein product: CAWSYGIQNTEAFF.

The V call is TRBV28, the J call TRBJ2-3; weak D call: TRBD2 (5 bases). Germline V gene sequence: CDR1 MDHEN, CDR2 SYDVKM. V dropped 4 bases and J dropped 1 base, with 12 bases sitting between them. The CDR3 is 15 residues long. As DNA, the CDR3 is TGTGCCAGCAGTTCTTTCCGGGGAGGCACAGATACGCAGTATTTT. Its translation is CASSSFRGGTDTQYF.

V and J are TRBV5-6 and TRBJ2-4; 8 bases map to TRBD2. The length of the CDR3 is 15 residues. V shed 2 bases and J 6 bases; nucleotides not matched to a gene: 7. Germline V gives CDR1 SGHDT, CDR2 YYEEEE. This CDR3 is CASSLRSRGGNIQYF. The CDR3 DNA sequence: TGTGCCAGCAGCTTAAGGTCCCGGGGGGGAAACATTCAGTACTTC.

This sequence joins TRBV15 and TRBJ1-1; 7 nucleotides line up with TRBD1. The junction had 2 bases not matched to a gene; V was cut back by 0 bases and J by 1 base. Germline CDR1 and CDR2: LNHNV and YYDKDF (reference sequence). The CDR3 loop spans 15 amino acids. The CDR3 region is CATSRDNRGNTEAFF. In nucleotides, the CDR3 is TGTGCCACCAGCAGAGATAACAGGGGGAACACTGAAGCTTTCTTT.

The rearrangement links TRBV4-3 to TRBJ1-4; 9 bases are shared with TRBD1. Germline V lookup: CDR1 LGHNA, CDR2 YSLEER. CDR3 length equals 16 residues. The V gene end was trimmed by 5 bases and the J gene end by 5 bases; junction bases not matched to a gene: 9. CDR3 sequence reads: CASSTSSGTGNEKLFF. CDR3 bases: TGCGCCAGCAGCACATCCTCCGGGACAGGGAATGAAAAACTGTTTTTT.